What follows are 13 T cell receptor beta chains derived from one specimen sequenced in a study of cytomegalovirus exposure and HLA in healthy donors. The PCR ran on 60 Vbeta and 13 Jbeta primers. Profiling relied on immunoSEQ multiplex PCR, and the TCRdb table lists in-frame clones only, not all of them. The data contain around 150,000 clones, 82% of them singletons. Sample: PBMCs. Source of these receptors: a girl aged 5-17 years in good health and CMV-seropositive.

This clone was detected a few times. The chain carries TRBV27 and TRBJ1-5; D not certain. V lost 5 bases, J lost 3 bases, and 11 bases lay in between. The CDR3 runs 14 residues. CDR1 is MNHEY and CDR2 is SMNVEV in the germline V gene (reference sequence). Here the CDR3 reads CASSTRRDNQPQHF. The CDR3 nucleotides read TGTGCCAGCAGTACCCGACGGGACAATCAGCCCCAGCATTTT.

The chain couples TRBV5-6 to TRBJ1-1; the D is unclear. V was trimmed by 0 bases and J by 4 bases, leaving 13 bases between them. The germline V gene has CDR1 SGHDT and CDR2 YYEEEE. CDR3 length: 15 amino acids. The CDR3 is CASSLVRGEGTEAFF. DNA of the CDR3: TGTGCCAGCAGCTTGGTTCGGGGTGAGGGCACTGAAGCTTTCTTT.

The DNA for the CDR3 is TGTGCCAGCAGTTTAAGGGCCCCGGGAGGGGGGAGCAATCAGCCCCAGCATTTT. It is translated as CASSLRAPGGGSNQPQHF. This rearrangement joins TRBV27 to TRBJ1-5; D possibly corresponds to TRBD1 (6 bases). Germline V lookup: CDR1 MNHEY, CDR2 SMNVEV (reference sequence). Between the trimmed V and J ends, which lost 2 bases and 1 base, there was a span of 18 bases. The CDR3 contains 18 residues.

This clone was recorded once. The V call is TRBV5-6, the J call TRBJ1-1; D uncertain. Germline CDR1 is SGHDT and CDR2 is YYEEEE. The ends were cut back, 0 bases at V and 0 bases at J, with 9 bases in the middle. The CDR3 sequence is 15 residues long. The CDR3 DNA follows: TGTGCCAGCAGCTTGGTGCGAGAGTTGAACACTGAAGCTTTCTTT. Its translation: CASSLVRELNTEAFF.

The chain has TRBV2 and TRBJ2-1; maybe TRBD1 (6 bases). The V end lost 1 base, the J end lost 9 bases, and 13 bases lay between the germline ends. Looked up from germline, CDR1 is SNHLY and CDR2 is FYNNEI. This CDR3 is built from 14 residues. The CDR3 loop is CASSEERGSSEQFF. DNA for the CDR3: TGTGCCAGCAGTGAAGAGAGGGGGTCGAGTGAGCAGTTCTTC.

The table lists this clone with a few counts. The rearrangement links TRBV10-3 to TRBJ1-1; possible D gene TRBD1, 5 bases. Germline values: CDR1 ENHRY, CDR2 SYGVKD. The germline V and J ends were trimmed by 10 bases and 0 bases, with 15 bases remaining between them. This CDR3 spans 14 amino acids. The CDR3 sequence: CASREDTLNTEAFF. CDR3 in DNA: TGTGCCAGCCGCGAGGACACTTTGAACACTGAAGCTTTCTTT.

The rearrangement joins TRBV6-1 to TRBJ2-7, with 10 bases fitting TRBD2. The CDR3 runs 15 residues. The germline V gene encodes CDR1 MNHNS and CDR2 SASEGT. V lost 1 base and J lost 4; bases outside the gene matches: 4. The CDR3 DNA follows: TGTGCCAGCAGTGAAGGGCTAGCGGGAGCTTACGAGCAGTACTTC. The encoded protein is CASSEGLAGAYEQYF.

The CDR3 nucleotides read TGTGCCAGCAGAACTCCGCCGGGACAGGGAACAGATACGCAGTATTTT. Amino acid sequence: CASRTPPGQGTDTQYF. This chain connects TRBV7-9 to TRBJ2-3; 9 bases match TRBD1. J was trimmed by 3 bases and V by 6 bases; bases with no gene match: 10. The CDR3 length is 16 residues. Germline-derived CDR1 and CDR2 are SEHNR and FQNEAQ (reference sequence).

The V and J genes are TRBV5-6 and TRBJ1-5; no firm D call. Trimming shortened V by 0 bases and J by 2 bases, and 15 bases separated the two germline ends. The CDR3 covers 17 residues. CDR1 and CDR2 (germline): SGHDT, YYEEEE. CDR3 loop: CASSLAIAPWGNQPQHF. The CDR3 DNA follows: TGTGCCAGCAGCTTGGCGATAGCCCCGTGGGGCAATCAGCCCCAGCATTTT.

This clone was detected once. The DNA for the CDR3 is TGTGCCAGCAGGAGCGGGAGGGGAAGCTACGAGCAGTACTTC. This gives the protein CASRSGRGSYEQYF. The V gene is TRBV27, the J gene TRBJ2-7, with TRBD2 identical over 10 bases. CDR3 length: 14 residues. The germline gives CDR1 MNHEY, CDR2 SMNVEV (reference sequence). The V segment lost 6 bases and the J segment 3 bases; nucleotides outside the gene matches: 5.

This chain joins TRBV15 and TRBJ2-7; D is unclear. Germline CDR1 is LNHNV and CDR2 is YYDKDF (reference sequence). Trimming stripped 8 bases from V and 0 bases from J, with 14 bases between. CDR3 length: 14 residues. The CDR3 DNA follows: TGTGCCACCGCTAAATCCGGGTCCTCCTACGAGCAGTACTTC. Amino acid sequence: CATAKSGSSYEQYF.

This chain joins TRBV27 and TRBJ2-7; no definite D call. The CDR3 runs 12 residues. Germline CDR1 and CDR2: MNHEY and SMNVEV (reference sequence). V was pared by 3 bases and J by 4 bases, with 7 bases between. The CDR3 protein is CASSLPGYEQYF. The CDR3 coding sequence is TGTGCCAGCAGTTTGCCGGGTTACGAGCAGTACTTC.

On this clone itself: Mismatch with germline at one junction end may stem from a read error. This chain connects TRBV6-6 to TRBJ1-4; TRBD1 is a possible D gene (5 bases). The germline V gene has CDR1 MNHNY and CDR2 SVGAGI (reference sequence). The CDR3 length is 12 residues. CDR3 loop: CASSSLETAQLF. CDR3 nucleotides: TGTGCCAGCAGTTCTCTTGAGACAGCCCAGCTTTTT.